These 10 T cell receptor beta chains share one sample of origin, sequenced in a study of CXCR3-negative and CXCR3-positive naive CD8 T cells. Overall study findings and caveats: Naive cells positive for CXCR3 carried more hydrophobic TRB CDR3s than CXCR3-negative ones.

In preparing the TRB cDNA libraries, 5' RACE with UMI labels was used. From its re-call of the 5' RACE reads, TCRdb lists each CDR3 protein once, without DNA. The specimen's table records roughly 100,000 distinct CDR3 sequences. The antigens for these receptors are not known. The sample taken for sequencing was naive CXCR3+ CD8+ T cells from blood. Subset: CD45RO-CCR7+CD27+CD95- naive CD8+ T cells expressing CXCR3 (TNR3+). The receptors stem from a human donor in good health. Some clones in this sample may be carry-over from other donors' samples.

The rearrangement joins TRBV21-1 to TRBJ2-7; the TCRdb D gene call, TRBD2, has no DNA to confirm it. TRBV21-1 is recorded as a pseudogene. The CDR3 loop spans 18 amino acids. CDR3 region: CASSKGKIAGNLWYEQYF.

V usage is TRBV11-2 and J usage is TRBJ2-7. From germline, CDR1 is SGHAT and CDR2 FQNNGV. The CDR3 consists of 12 residues. The CDR3 loop is CASSLDHYEQYF.

The rearrangement links TRBV5-1 to TRBJ1-6; TCRdb's D gene call, TRBD1, goes unchecked for lack of DNA. Per the germline V gene, CDR1 is SGHRS and CDR2 is YFSETQ. The CDR3 sequence is 15 residues long. The CDR3 protein is CASSLERGDNSPLHF.

The chain uses TRBV6-6 and TRBJ2-2; without DNA, the TCRdb call of TRBD1 cannot be checked. Germline V gene sequence: CDR1 MNHNY, CDR2 SVGAGI (reference sequence). This CDR3 comprises 18 residues. The CDR3 loop reads CASSYIIVSRDNSGELFF.

The chain has TRBV6-6 and TRBJ1-3; TCRdb calls TRBD1, which cannot be checked without DNA. The CDR3 totals 13 residues. Germline lookup yields CDR1 MNHNY and CDR2 SVGAGI (reference sequence). CDR3 region: CASSPGGGNTIYF.

The J gene is TRBJ2-1, the V gene TRBV30; checking the TCRdb D call of TRBD1 is not possible without DNA. The CDR3 contains 14 residues. Germline CDR1 reads GTSNPN; CDR2 reads SVGIG (reference sequence). This chain's CDR3 is CAWSVMTGPTEQFF. The entire variable domain, with the rest obtained from reference TRBV30 and TRBJ2-1, is as follows: SQTIHQWPATLVQPVGSPLSLECTVEGTSNPNLYWYRQAAGRGLQLLFYSVGIGQISSEVPQNLSASRPQDRQFILSSKKLLLSDSGFYLCAWSVMTGPTEQFFGPGTRLTVL.

The rearrangement uses TRBV20-1 and TRBJ2-1; the TCRdb call, TRBD1, lacks DNA for checking. Germline assignment: CDR1 DFQATT and CDR2 SNEGSKA (reference sequence). CDR3 length equals 16 residues. CDR3 residues: CSARDPLAGAINEQFF.

The chain recombines TRBV5-5 with TRBJ2-3; with no DNA, the TCRdb D assignment of TRBD1 cannot be verified. Germline V gene lookup returns CDR1 SGHKS and CDR2 YYEKEE (reference sequence). The CDR3 consists of 17 residues. CDR3 sequence reads: CASSVGDRDHATDTQYF.

CDR3 amino acids: CASSEGWGTPLHF. V usage is TRBV11-3 and J usage is TRBJ1-6. Germline assignment: CDR1 SGHNT and CDR2 YENEEA. The CDR3 sequence is 13 residues long.

This chain links TRBV23-1 with TRBJ1-6; the D call of TRBD1 rests on TCRdb alone, since no DNA is present to check it. TRBV23-1 is given ORF status, its function remaining uncertain. CDR3 length equals 16 residues. The CDR3 sequence: CASSHPDRLPNSPLHF.